This TCR beta chain is from a study of CD8 T cells in Susac syndrome (dated by TCRdb to between 2018 and 2020). Background on the whole study: Repertoire sequencing was used to test whether CD8+ T cell activation and differentiation in Susac syndrome was antigen driven. Clonality of the CD8+ T cell repertoire was compared between roughly eleven healthy donors, around 14 Susac syndrome patients and under 16 multiple sclerosis patients. Broad study findings and their caveats: The study acknowledged that relatively few individuals were included in the TCR sequencing and HLA analysis.

For this clonotype: Its recognized antigen is unknown. Per-base quality was not reported, and no clone a single base away is much larger than it.

Peripheral blood CD8+ and CD4+ T cells from healthy donors, Susac syndrome patients and multiple sclerosis patients were profiled using high-throughput TCR beta sequencing. Treatment-naive patients with stable or active relapsing-remitting disease fulfilling revised McDonald criteria were used as multiple sclerosis controls. Bulk CD8+ and CD4+ T cells were purified by magnetic negative isolation, while CD8+ TEMRA cells were enriched using FACS. Blood was collected in EDTA tubes and processed within 24 hours, with PBMCs isolated through density gradient centrifugation. PBMCs intended for TCR sequencing were frozen in liquid nitrogen and were later thawed in a 37 degrees C water bath. Purity of sorted or isolated CD4+, CD8+ and CD8+ TEMRA cells was at least 90%. RNA was extracted using the RNeasy kit, and roughly 0.5 to 1 microgram was reverse transcribed with random hexamers. The immunoSEQ multiplex PCR assay, covering 54 Vbeta and 13 Jbeta segments, was used to amplify TCR beta CDR3 regions. Bias from PCR amplification was corrected by using a synthetic template baseline for primer optimization and for computational correction. As for how the authors treated the data: Reads were annotated to V, D and J genes per IMGT and analyzed with immunoSEQ Analyzer, keeping only productive sequences. Clonality was computed as one minus Shannon entropy normalized by log2 of the number of productive unique sequences. Public and private clones were assessed among the 100 most prevalent clones of each patient and control. Clones were defined as Susac-specific if absent from the healthy and MS cohorts, from 1052 published viral clones and from other ImmuneACCESS disease sequences. TCRdb applied fastp at Q25 and MiXCR to the public reads, then kept only in-frame beta chains. Under each unique CDR3 protein, matching rows form one entry showing the most common genes and DNA. TCRdb assigned the V and J calls; the authors' analysis was not used. This sample lists about 300,000 distinct CDR3 sequences; almost 85% were detected once. The ten largest clones capture roughly 0.21% of the sample.

From a lookup of the germline V gene (reference sequence), CDR1 and CDR2 are LNHDA and SQIVND. From its cysteine to its phenylalanine, the CDR3 spans 12 amino acids. The CDR3 DNA has 36 bases and is translated from base 1. V is pared back by 6 bases and J by 3 bases, with 6 bases lying between the germline termini. The chain is encoded by TRBV19 joined to TRBJ1-5; the D gene cannot be resolved reliably. The sequencing sample was made of CD8+ T cells from PBMCs. The sequence was obtained from a human donor with multiple sclerosis. This receptor has the CDR3 CASRDANQPQHF. The base sequence is TGTGCCAGTAGGGACGCCAATCAGCCCCAGCATTTT. The full variable domain, completed from the reference TRBV19 and TRBJ1-5 proteins outside the CDR3, reads DGGITQSPKYLFRKEGQNVTLSCEQNLNHDAMYWYRQDPGQGLRLIYYSQIVNDFQKGDIAEGYSVSREKKESFPLTVTSAQKNPTAFYLCASRDANQPQHFGDGTRLSIL.